This T cell receptor (beta chain) was observed in a study of blood T cell repertoires in COVID-19. Study as a whole: Specimens from acute and convalescent COVID-19 originated in the United States, Italy and Spain.

Recovered status in Cohort 3 required two negative PCRs, clearance, or symptom resolution. The length of the CDR3 is 14 residues. In germline, CDR1 is KGHSH, CDR2 LQKENI. Trimming left V 3 bases short and J 2 bases short, with 8 bases between. Method: immunoSEQ multiplex PCR; TCRdb's copy keeps in-frame clones and lacks some. The profile shows 110,000 to 150,000 clones, roughly 75% of them singletons. The count of this clone is one. Sequenced: PBMCs or T cells enriched from blood (not recorded which). This receptor was taken from a woman between 45 and 60 years old who had recovered from COVID-19. The gene calls are TRBV18 and TRBJ1-5; D gene uncertain. For the CDR3, the DNA is TGTGCCAGCTCACCGTACGGGGGCAATCAGCCCCAGCATTTT. Translated, it gives CASSPYGGNQPQHF.